These 20 T cell receptor beta chains share one sample of origin, sequenced in a study of response to subunit inactivated influenza vaccine. Via MiXCR, TCRdb re-called the RT-PCR reads, giving one row per CDR3 protein. Counted here are more than 500,000 distinct CDR3 sequences, about 11% occurring once; the ten biggest clones make up roughly 9.6%. The sample also formed part of further work on T cells expressing NK-cell markers. As reported in that work: Template switching by 5'RACE with UMIs generated the TCR beta cDNA.

The sequences come from PBMCs from blood, collected on the day of vaccination. These TCRs come from a man between 50 and 59 years old who received an inactivated influenza vaccine.

For this clonotype: Its ends do not fully match the called genes, so a read error is possible. The chain links TRBV4-2 to TRBJ2-7, with a weak D call TRBD2 (5 bases). The V gene's germline CDR1 is LGHNA and CDR2 YNFKEQ. The CDR3 sequence is 13 residues long. CDR3 sequence (DNA): TGTGCCAGCAGCAAAGAACGGGACTACGAGCAGTACTTC. Its translation: CASSKERDYEQYF.

CDR3 sequence (DNA): TGTGCCAGCAGTTACTACGGGGGGCCCTATGAGCAGTTCTTC. It yields the protein CASSYYGGPYEQFF. This sequence joins TRBV6-2 or TRBV6-3 and TRBJ2-1; D is possibly TRBD2 (7 bases). The CDR3 runs to 14 residues. The germline CDR1 and CDR2 sequences are MNHEY and SVGEGT. V shed 1 base and J shed 8 bases, with 12 bases lying between them.

This clonotype showed up just a few times. In DNA form, the CDR3 reads TGTGCCAGCAGCCAAGATCAGGGGCGAAACTATGGCTACACCTTC. Translation: CASSQDQGRNYGYTF. V gene TRBV4-2 combines with J gene TRBJ1-2; D is perhaps TRBD1 (6 bases). V was clipped by 0 bases and J by 2 bases, with 10 bases between them. CDR1 is LGHNA and CDR2 is YNFKEQ in the germline V gene. CDR3 length equals 15 residues.

This clonotype was recorded a few times. The chain uses TRBV9 and TRBJ1-6; TRBD1 aligns across 7 bases. The CDR3 totals 16 residues. V was pared by 0 bases and J by 0 bases, with 0 bases of the junction left unmatched. Per germline, CDR1 SGDLS and CDR2 YYNGEE. CDR3 residues: CASSVDRGSYNSPLHF. In DNA, the CDR3 is TGTGCCAGCAGCGTAGACAGGGGCTCCTATAATTCACCCCTCCACTTT.

V is TRBV27 and J is TRBJ2-5; D not certain. Per germline, CDR1 MNHEY and CDR2 SMNVEV (reference sequence). This CDR3 has 15 residues. Trimming cost V 1 base and J 5 bases, with 14 bases left between them. CDR3 amino acids: CASSLYLGTRETQYF. The CDR3, as DNA: TGTGCCAGCAGTTTATATTTGGGTACCAGGGAGACCCAGTACTTC.

As to this clonotype: A read error is possible here, since a much larger clone lies one base away. The V call is TRBV10-3, the J call TRBJ2-2; D is perhaps TRBD2 (6 bases). Germline CDR1 is ENHRY and CDR2 is SYGVKD. Trimming took 6 bases from V and 2 from J, leaving 16 bases between them. This CDR3 comprises 16 residues. The CDR3 is CAISASRGSNTGELFF. The CDR3 coding sequence is TGTGCCATCAGCGCGAGTCGGGGGTCTAACACCGGGGAGCTGTTTTTT.

This clonotype was seen more than once but under ten times. V usage is TRBV28 and J usage is TRBJ1-5; D gene unclear. Per germline, CDR1 MDHEN and CDR2 SYDVKM. The CDR3 consists of 14 residues. Deletions cut 6 bases from V and 0 bases from J, with 9 bases between. The CDR3, as DNA: TGTGCCAGCAGGGAGACATATAGCAATCAGCCCCAGCATTTT. Translation: CASRETYSNQPQHF.

This clonotype was detected many times. The CDR3 DNA is TGTGCCACCGGGAAAAGACAGACGTGGGGCTACACCTTC. As protein: CATGKRQTWGYTF. This chain connects TRBV28 to TRBJ1-2, with D maybe TRBD1 (5 bases). The V and J ends lost 10 bases and 8 bases respectively, with 20 bases between them. Germline CDR1 MDHEN, CDR2 SYDVKM. This CDR3 spans 13 amino acids.

In this sample, this clonotype turned up many times. This chain connects TRBV29-1 to TRBJ2-5; 16 nucleotides agree with TRBD2. Germline V gene data show CDR1 as SQVTM and CDR2 as ANQGSEA. The J segment lost 1 base and the V segment lost 0 bases, leaving 14 bases of the junction unmatched. This CDR3 is 21 amino acids long. The CDR3 reads CSVEDLGTSGRAIQPQETQYF. The CDR3 DNA sequence: TGCAGCGTTGAAGATCTTGGGACTAGCGGGAGGGCCATTCAACCCCAAGAGACCCAGTACTTC.

The chain combines TRBV6-1 with TRBJ2-7; TRBD2 matches 7 bases. V was pared by 6 bases and J by 4 bases, with 9 bases of the junction left unmatched. This CDR3 contains 14 residues. CDR1 is MNHNS and CDR2 is SASEGT in the germline V gene. CDR3 sequence: CASRIPGTTYEQYF. DNA for the CDR3: TGTGCCAGCAGGATTCCCGGGACTACTTACGAGCAGTACTTC.

The chain couples TRBV4-3 to TRBJ2-3; D may be TRBD2 (6 bases). V was shortened by 0 bases and J by 0 bases, with 13 bases between the two germline ends. The CDR3 has 17 amino acids. The germline gives CDR1 LGHNA, CDR2 YSLEER. The CDR3: CASSQDLWDSSTDTQYF. CDR3 in DNA: TGCGCCAGCAGCCAAGATCTTTGGGACTCGAGCACAGATACGCAGTATTTT.

This clonotype has a handful of counts. In DNA form, the CDR3 reads TGTGCCAGCAGTTACGAACAGGATAATTCACCCCTCCACTTT. Translation gives CASSYEQDNSPLHF. The chain recombines TRBV6-5 with TRBJ1-6; weak D call: TRBD1 (5 bases). V gave up 2 bases and J gave up 5 bases, with 7 bases separating them. CDR3 length: 14 residues. CDR1 is MNHEY, CDR2 SVGAGI, per germline.

This chain links TRBV7-8 with TRBJ1-6; D gene unclear. Germline CDR1 reads SGHVS; CDR2 reads FQNEAQ. The CDR3 totals 16 residues. V lost 7 bases and J lost 7, with 20 bases in between. This chain's CDR3 is CASTLEIEGRNSPLHF. For the CDR3, the DNA is TGTGCCAGCACCCTAGAGATAGAAGGGAGAAATTCACCCCTCCACTTT.

The V call is TRBV20-1, the J call TRBJ2-5; possibly TRBD1 or TRBD2 for D (5 bases each). Germline CDR1 reads DFQATT; CDR2 reads SNEGSKA (reference sequence). V shed 0 bases and J shed 0 bases, with 14 bases lying between them. CDR3 size: 16 residues. CDR3 DNA sequence: TGCAGTGCTAGAGAATGGGCCAGGGACCACCAAGAGACCCAGTACTTC. This translates into CSAREWARDHQETQYF.

In this sample, this clonotype turned up a few times. The chain joins TRBV5-5 to TRBJ2-5; the D gene could be TRBD1 or TRBD2 (5 bases each). V gave up 3 bases and J gave up 1 base, with 10 bases separating them. The CDR3 extends over 14 amino acids. Germline-derived CDR1 and CDR2 are SGHKS and YYEKEE (reference sequence). The CDR3 region is CASSSGRRQETQYF. The DNA of the CDR3 is TGTGCCAGCAGCTCGGGACGGCGCCAAGAGACCCAGTACTTC.

This clonotype has only a few counts. The genes are TRBV4-1 and TRBJ1-5; the D is unclear. The V gene's germline CDR1 is MGHRA and CDR2 YSYEKL. The CDR3 spans 13 residues. Trimming pared 4 bases from V and 4 bases from J, leaving 8 bases between. Written as DNA, the CDR3 is TGCGCCAGCAGCCCCACACAGAATCAGCCCCAGCATTTT. The encoded protein is CASSPTQNQPQHF.

In its sample, this clonotype was seen a few times. The chain is built from TRBV5-6 and TRBJ2-3; tentative D call: TRBD1 (6 bases). CDR1 and CDR2 from the germline V gene are SGHDT and YYEEEE. The V end was cut by 1 base, the J end by 4 bases, with 22 bases between. The CDR3 has 18 amino acids. The CDR3 reads CASSLYSIMIEGADTQYF. The CDR3 nucleotides read TGTGCCAGCAGCTTGTATTCGATTATGATTGAGGGGGCAGATACGCAGTATTTT.

This clonotype was counted a few times. The genes are TRBV3-1 and TRBJ2-7, with D perhaps matching TRBD2 (7 bases). Germline loops: CDR1 LGHDT, CDR2 YNNKEL (reference sequence). There are 14 residues in the CDR3. Trimming stripped 5 bases from V and 3 bases from J, with 14 bases between. CDR3 in amino acids: CASSLGGAVYEQYF. DNA for the CDR3: TGTGCCAGCAGCTTGGGGGGGGCAGTCTACGAGCAGTACTTC.

The CDR3 sequence: CASSLSVSSYEQYF. The CDR3 nucleotides read TGTGCCAGCTCACTGAGCGTGAGCTCCTACGAGCAGTACTTC. V and J are TRBV18 and TRBJ2-7; D is undetermined. Trimming shortened V by 4 bases and J by 0 bases, and 10 bases separated the two germline ends. Germline CDR1 reads KGHSH; CDR2 reads LQKENI. This CDR3 has 14 residues.

V gene TRBV5-4 combines with J gene TRBJ2-5, with 8 bases lining up with TRBD1. Per the germline V gene, CDR1 is SGHNT and CDR2 is YYREEE (reference sequence). There are 15 residues in the CDR3. With 4 bases clipped from V and 6 bases from J, the junction kept 11 bases outside the gene matches. In DNA form, the CDR3 reads TGTGCCAGCAGCCCACGGACAGGGCAAAGAAAGACCCAGTACTTC. Its translation: CASSPRTGQRKTQYF.